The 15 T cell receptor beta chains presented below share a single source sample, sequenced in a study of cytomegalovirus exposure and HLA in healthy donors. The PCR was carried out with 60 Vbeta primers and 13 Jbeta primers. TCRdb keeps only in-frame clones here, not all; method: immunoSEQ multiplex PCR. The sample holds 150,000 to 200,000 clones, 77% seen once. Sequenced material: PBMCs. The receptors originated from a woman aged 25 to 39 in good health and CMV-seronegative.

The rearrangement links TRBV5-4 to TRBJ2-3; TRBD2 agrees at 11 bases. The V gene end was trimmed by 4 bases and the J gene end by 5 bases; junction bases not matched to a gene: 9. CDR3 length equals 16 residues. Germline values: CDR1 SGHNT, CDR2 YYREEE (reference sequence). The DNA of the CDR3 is TGTGCCAGCAGCCCCGCAACTAGCGGGAGCGGAGATACGCAGTATTTT. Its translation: CASSPATSGSGDTQYF.

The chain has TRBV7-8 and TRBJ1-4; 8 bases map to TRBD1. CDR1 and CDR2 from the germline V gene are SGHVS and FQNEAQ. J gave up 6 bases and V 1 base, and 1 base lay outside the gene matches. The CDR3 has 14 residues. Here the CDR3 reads CASSLVTGDEKLFF. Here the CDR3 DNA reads TGTGCCAGCAGCTTAGTGACAGGGGATGAAAAACTGTTTTTT.

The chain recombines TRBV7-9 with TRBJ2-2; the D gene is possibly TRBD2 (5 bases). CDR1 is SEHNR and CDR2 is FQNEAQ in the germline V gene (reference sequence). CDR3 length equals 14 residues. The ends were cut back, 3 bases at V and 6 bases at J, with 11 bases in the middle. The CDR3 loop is CASSFTSRAGELFF. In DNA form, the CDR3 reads TGTGCCAGCAGCTTTACTAGTCGGGCCGGGGAGCTGTTTTTT.

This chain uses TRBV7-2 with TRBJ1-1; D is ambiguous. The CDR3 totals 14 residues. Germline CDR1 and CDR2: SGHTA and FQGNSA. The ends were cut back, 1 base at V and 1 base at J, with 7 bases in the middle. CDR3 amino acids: CASSLGPGNTEAFF. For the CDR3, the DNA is TGTGCCAGCAGCTTAGGTCCGGGGAACACTGAAGCTTTCTTT.

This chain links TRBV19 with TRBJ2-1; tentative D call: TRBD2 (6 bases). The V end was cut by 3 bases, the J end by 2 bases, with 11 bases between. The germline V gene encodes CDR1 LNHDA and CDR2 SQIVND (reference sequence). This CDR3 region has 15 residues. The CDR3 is CASSMGRGTYNEQFF. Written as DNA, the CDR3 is TGTGCCAGTAGTATGGGGCGGGGCACCTACAATGAGCAGTTCTTC.

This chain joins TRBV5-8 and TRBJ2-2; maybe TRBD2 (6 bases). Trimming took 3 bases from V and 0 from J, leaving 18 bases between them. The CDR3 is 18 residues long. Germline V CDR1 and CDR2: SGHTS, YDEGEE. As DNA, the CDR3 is TGTGCCAGCAGCTCCCATTATGGGGGGACCGCGAACACCGGGGAGCTGTTTTTT. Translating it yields CASSSHYGGTANTGELFF. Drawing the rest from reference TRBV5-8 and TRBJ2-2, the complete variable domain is EAGVTQSPTHLIKTRGQQATLRCSPISGHTSVYWYQQALGLGLQFLLWYDEGEERNRGNFPPRFSGRQFPNYSSELNVNALELEDSALYLCASSSHYGGTANTGELFFGEGSRLTVL.

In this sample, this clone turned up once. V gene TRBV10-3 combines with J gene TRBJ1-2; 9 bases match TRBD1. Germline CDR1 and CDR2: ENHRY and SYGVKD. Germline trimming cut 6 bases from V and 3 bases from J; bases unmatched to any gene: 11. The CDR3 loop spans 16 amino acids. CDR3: CAISLSPGQGDYGYTF. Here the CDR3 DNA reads TGTGCCATCAGCCTCTCACCGGGACAGGGTGACTATGGCTACACCTTC.

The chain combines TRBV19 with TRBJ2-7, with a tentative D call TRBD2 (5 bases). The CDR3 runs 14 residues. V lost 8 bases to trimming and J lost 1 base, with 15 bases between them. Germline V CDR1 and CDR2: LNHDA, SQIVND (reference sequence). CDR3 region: CASANGRGSYEQYF. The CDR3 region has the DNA TGTGCCAGTGCCAACGGTCGGGGATCCTACGAGCAGTACTTC.

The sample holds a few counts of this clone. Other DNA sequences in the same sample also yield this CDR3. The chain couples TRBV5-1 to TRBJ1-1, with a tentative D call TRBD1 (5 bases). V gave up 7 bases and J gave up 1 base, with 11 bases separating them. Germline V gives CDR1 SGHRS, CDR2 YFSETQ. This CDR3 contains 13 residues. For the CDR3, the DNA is TGCGCCAGCTCTTTAACAGGGAACACTGAAGCTTTCTTT. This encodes CASSLTGNTEAFF.

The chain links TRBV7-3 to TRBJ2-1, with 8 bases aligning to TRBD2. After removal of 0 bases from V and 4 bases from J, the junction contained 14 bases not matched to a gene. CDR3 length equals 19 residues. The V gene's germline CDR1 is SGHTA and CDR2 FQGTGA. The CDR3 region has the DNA TGTGCCAGCAGCTTAACCGGAGCTAGCGGGCGAAACCCATACAATGAGCAGTTCTTC. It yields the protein CASSLTGASGRNPYNEQFF.

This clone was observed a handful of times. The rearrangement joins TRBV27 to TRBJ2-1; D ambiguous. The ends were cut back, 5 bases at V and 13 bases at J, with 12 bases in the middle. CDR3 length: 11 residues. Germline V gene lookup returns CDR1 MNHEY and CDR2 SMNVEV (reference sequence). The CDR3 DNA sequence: TGTGCCAGCAGTCGCGGCTCGCTCCAGTTCTTC. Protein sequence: CASSRGSLQFF.

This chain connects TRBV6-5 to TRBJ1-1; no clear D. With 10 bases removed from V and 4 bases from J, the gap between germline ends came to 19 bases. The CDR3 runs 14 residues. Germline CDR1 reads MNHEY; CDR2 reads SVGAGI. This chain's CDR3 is CATYSGSDGTEAFF. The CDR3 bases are TGTGCCACCTACTCCGGGTCGGATGGCACTGAAGCTTTCTTT.

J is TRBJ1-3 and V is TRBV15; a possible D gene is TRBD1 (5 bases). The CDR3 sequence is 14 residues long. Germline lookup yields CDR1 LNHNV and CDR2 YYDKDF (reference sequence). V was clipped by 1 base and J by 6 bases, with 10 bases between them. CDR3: CATSRVGEANTIYF. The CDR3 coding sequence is TGTGCCACCAGCAGAGTGGGGGAGGCAAACACCATATATTTT.

The CDR3 region has the DNA TGCGCCAGCAGCATTGGACTAGCGAACCAAGAGACCCAGTACTTC. Translating it yields CASSIGLANQETQYF. This chain joins TRBV5-1 and TRBJ2-5; TRBD2 aligns across 9 bases. J gave up 0 bases and V 4 bases, and 4 bases lay outside the gene matches. CDR3 length equals 15 residues. Germline-derived CDR1 and CDR2 are SGHRS and YFSETQ.

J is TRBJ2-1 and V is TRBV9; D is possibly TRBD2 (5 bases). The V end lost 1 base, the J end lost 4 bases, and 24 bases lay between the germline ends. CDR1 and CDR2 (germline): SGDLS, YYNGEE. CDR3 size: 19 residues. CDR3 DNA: TGTGCCAGCAGCGTACCTTTCGGGGTCAGCGACAAAACATACAATGAGCAGTTCTTC. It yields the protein CASSVPFGVSDKTYNEQFF. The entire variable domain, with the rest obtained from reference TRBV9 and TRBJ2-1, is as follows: DSGVTQTPKHLITATGQRVTLRCSPRSGDLSVYWYQQSLDQGLQFLIQYYNGEERAKGNILERFSAQQFPDLHSELNLSSLELGDSALYFCASSVPFGVSDKTYNEQFFGPGTRLTVL.